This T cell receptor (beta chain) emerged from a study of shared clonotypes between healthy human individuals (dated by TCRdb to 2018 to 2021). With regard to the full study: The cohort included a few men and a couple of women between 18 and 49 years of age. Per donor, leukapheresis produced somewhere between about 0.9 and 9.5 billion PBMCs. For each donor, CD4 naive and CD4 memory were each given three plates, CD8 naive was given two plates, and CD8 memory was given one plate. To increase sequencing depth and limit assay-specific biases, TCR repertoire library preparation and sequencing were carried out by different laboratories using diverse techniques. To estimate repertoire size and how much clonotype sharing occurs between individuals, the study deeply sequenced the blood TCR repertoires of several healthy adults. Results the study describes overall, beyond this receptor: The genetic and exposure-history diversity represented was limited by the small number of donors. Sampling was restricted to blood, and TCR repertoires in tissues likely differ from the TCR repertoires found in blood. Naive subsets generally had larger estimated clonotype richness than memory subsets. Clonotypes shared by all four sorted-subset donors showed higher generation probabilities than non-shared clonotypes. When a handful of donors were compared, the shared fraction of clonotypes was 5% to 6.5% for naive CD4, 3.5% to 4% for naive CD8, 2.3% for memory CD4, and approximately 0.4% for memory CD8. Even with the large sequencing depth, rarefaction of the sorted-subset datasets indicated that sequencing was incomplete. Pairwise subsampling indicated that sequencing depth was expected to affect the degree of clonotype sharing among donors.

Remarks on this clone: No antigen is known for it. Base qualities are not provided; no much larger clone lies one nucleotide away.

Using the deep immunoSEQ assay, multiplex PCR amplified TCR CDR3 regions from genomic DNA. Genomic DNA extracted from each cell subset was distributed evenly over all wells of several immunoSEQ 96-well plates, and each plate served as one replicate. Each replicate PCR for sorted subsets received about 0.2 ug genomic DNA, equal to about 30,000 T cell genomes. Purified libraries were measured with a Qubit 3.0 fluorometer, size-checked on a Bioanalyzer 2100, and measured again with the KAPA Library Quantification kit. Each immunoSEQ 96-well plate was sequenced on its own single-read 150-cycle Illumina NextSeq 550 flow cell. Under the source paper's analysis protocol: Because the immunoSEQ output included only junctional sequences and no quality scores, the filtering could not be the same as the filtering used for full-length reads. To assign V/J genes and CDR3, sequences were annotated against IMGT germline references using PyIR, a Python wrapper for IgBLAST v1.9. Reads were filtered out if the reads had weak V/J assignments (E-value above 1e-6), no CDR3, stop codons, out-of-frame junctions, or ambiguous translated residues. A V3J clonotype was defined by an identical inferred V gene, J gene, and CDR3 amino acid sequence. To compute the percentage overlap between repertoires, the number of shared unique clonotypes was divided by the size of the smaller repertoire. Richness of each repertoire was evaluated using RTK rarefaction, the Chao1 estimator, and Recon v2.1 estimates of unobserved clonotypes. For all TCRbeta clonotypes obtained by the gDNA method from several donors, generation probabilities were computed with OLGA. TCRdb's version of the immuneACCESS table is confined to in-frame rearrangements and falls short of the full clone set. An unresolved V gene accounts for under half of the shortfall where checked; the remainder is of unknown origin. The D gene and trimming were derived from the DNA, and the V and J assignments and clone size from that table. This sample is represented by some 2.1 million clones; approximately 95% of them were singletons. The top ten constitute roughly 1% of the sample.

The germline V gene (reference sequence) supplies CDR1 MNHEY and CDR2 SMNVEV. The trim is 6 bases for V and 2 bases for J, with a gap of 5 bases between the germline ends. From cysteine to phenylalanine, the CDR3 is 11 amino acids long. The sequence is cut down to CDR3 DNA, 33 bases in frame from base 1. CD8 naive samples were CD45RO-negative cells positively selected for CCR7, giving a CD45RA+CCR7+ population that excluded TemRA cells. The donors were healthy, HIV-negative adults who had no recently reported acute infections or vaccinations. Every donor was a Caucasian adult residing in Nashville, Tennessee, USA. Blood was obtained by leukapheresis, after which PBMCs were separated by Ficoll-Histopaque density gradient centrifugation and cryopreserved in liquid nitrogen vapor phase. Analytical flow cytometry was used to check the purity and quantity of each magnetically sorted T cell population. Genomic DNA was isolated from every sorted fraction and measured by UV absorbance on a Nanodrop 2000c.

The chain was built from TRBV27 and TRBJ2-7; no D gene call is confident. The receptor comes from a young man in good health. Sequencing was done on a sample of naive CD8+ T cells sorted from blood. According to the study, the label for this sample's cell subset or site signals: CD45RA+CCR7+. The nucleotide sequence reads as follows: TGTGCCAGCAGAGAGCCCTACGAGCAGTACTTC. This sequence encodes CASREPYEQYF.